These T cell receptor beta chains were read from a single sample in a study of cytomegalovirus exposure and HLA in healthy donors. Libraries were prepared by immunoSEQ multiplex PCR; TCRdb keeps only in-frame clonotypes and omits some of them. This table holds some 41,000 clones. The sample comprised PBMCs. These receptors were collected from a male donor in good health and CMV-seronegative. Both conserved end residues are part of each CDR3. The D gene is left open where the match is weak. Size is omitted from some rows. Given values are once, few, many or a class for expanded clones.

TRBV5-8	NA	TRBD1	TRBJ1-6	CASTDRENSPLHF	TGTGCCAGCACCGACAGGGAAAATTCACCCCTCCACTTT
TRBV6-6	NA	TRBD1	TRBJ1-3	CASRQPGTDSGNTIYF	TGTGCCAGCAGGCAACCCGGGACAGACTCTGGAAACACCATATATTTT
TRBV5-4	NA	NA	TRBJ1-1	CASRPRENTEAFF	TGTGCCAGCAGGCCGAGAGAGAACACTGAAGCTTTCTTT
TRBV4-1	NA	NA	TRBJ2-5	CASSHAPLRDYQETQYF	TGCGCCAGCAGCCATGCTCCACTCCGGGACTACCAAGAGACCCAGTACTTC
TRBV7-9	NA	NA	TRBJ2-7	CASSAAGVRNSYEQYF	TGTGCCAGCAGCGCCGCCGGGGTCCGAAACTCCTACGAGCAGTACTTC
TRBV18	NA	NA	TRBJ1-6	CASSPRIGSDSPLHF	TGTGCCAGCTCACCGCGGATTGGCAGTGATTCACCCCTCCACTTT
TRBV6-4	NA	TRBD1	TRBJ2-2	CASSLTGDTGELFF	TGTGCCAGCAGTTTGACAGGGGACACCGGGGAGCTGTTTTTT
TRBV6-1	NA	TRBD1	TRBJ1-5	CASSERIRGLPRGNQPQHF	TGTGCCAGCAGTGAAAGGATCAGGGGGCTGCCGAGGGGCAATCAGCCCCAGCATTTT
TRBV13	NA	NA	TRBJ1-2	CASSSPPQYGYTF	TGTGCCAGCAGCTCCCCCCCACAGTATGGCTACACCTTC
TRBV27	NA	NA	TRBJ1-2	CASSFALTNYGYTF	TGTGCCAGCAGTTTCGCGCTGACTAACTATGGCTACACCTTC
TRBV6-1	NA	NA	TRBJ2-5	CASSEALGGARYQETQYF	TGTGCCAGCAGTGAAGCTCTAGGGGGGGCGAGGTACCAAGAGACCCAGTACTTC
TRBV30	NA	TRBD1	TRBJ1-1	CAWSVQGRTEAFF	TGTGCCTGGAGTGTACAGGGGCGAACTGAAGCTTTCTTT
TRBV5-8	NA	TRBD2	TRBJ2-3	CASSPGGSSTDTQYF	TGTGCCAGCAGCCCGGGGGGGTCTAGCACAGATACGCAGTATTTT
TRBV6-1	medium-sized	NA	TRBJ1-1	CASSDKMNTEAFF	TGTGCCAGCAGTGACAAAATGAACACTGAAGCTTTCTTT
TRBV9	NA	TRBD1	TRBJ1-6	CASSVDRSIGNSPLHF	TGTGCCAGCAGCGTGGACAGGTCGATCGGTAATTCACCCCTCCACTTT
TRBV2	NA	TRBD1	TRBJ1-2	CASSRQGLPNYGYTF	TGTGCCAGCAGTCGACAGGGGCTACCTAACTATGGCTACACCTTC